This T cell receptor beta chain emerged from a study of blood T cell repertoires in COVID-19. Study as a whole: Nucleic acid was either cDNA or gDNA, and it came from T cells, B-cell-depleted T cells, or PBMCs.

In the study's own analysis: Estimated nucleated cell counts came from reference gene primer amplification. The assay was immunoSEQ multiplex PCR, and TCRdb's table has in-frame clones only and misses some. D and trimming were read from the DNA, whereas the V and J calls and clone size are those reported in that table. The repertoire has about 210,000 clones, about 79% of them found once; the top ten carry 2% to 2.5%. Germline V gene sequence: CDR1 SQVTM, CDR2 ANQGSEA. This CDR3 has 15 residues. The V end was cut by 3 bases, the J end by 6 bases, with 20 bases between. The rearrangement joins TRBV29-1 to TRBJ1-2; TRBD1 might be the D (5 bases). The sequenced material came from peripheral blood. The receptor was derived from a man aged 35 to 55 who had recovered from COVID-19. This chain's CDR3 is CSVEVGPAGTNGYTF. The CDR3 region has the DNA TGCAGCGTTGAGGTGGGGCCAGCCGGAACCAATGGCTACACCTTC.